This entry lists 32 T cell receptor beta chains sequenced from one sample in a study of Ad26.COV2.S vaccination and SARS-CoV-2 variants (dated by TCRdb to the early 2020s). The treatment or condition label, read with the paper, signifies: some 19 received Ad26.COV2.S at low or high dose, single or two shots; roughly 5 received placebo; per-sample allocation not given. For vaccine and placebo recipients, the sequenced repertoires came from samples collected on day 63 after the first injection. The library relied on the immunoSEQ multiplex PCR assay. TCRdb stores this immuneACCESS table with in-frame sequences only. Part of the clones is absent; in the studies checked, under half of the shortfall reflects unresolved V genes, and no reason is known for the rest. The sample contains under 300,000 clones, roughly 87% of them found a single time. About 2.7% of the sample lies in the top ten. The sequences come from peripheral blood, collected in a trial of Ad26.COV2.S vaccine versus placebo. All receptors come from a person aged 18-60 years who received the Ad26.COV2.S COVID-19 vaccine or a placebo.

The chain carries TRBV5-6 and TRBJ2-5, with 7 bases aligning to TRBD2. Germline V gene data show CDR1 as SGHDT and CDR2 as YYEEEE. V gave up 4 bases and J gave up 5 bases; unmatched junction bases: 11. The CDR3 consists of 15 residues. The CDR3 region has the DNA TGTGCCAGCAGCGGAATACTAGCGATGAGGGAGACCCAGTACTTC. Amino acid sequence: CASSGILAMRETQYF.

The count of this clone is one. This chain links TRBV5-6 with TRBJ1-2; a weak D match, TRBD1 (5 bases). Trimming took 4 bases from V and 0 from J, leaving 10 bases between them. The length of the CDR3 is 14 residues. CDR1 is SGHDT and CDR2 is YYEEEE in the germline V gene. The CDR3 DNA follows: TGTGCCAGCAGCCCCGGGACGGCTAACTATGGCTACACCTTC. This sequence encodes CASSPGTANYGYTF.

This clone occurred once. This chain uses TRBV11-2 with TRBJ1-4; D gene unclear. From germline, CDR1 is SGHAT and CDR2 FQNNGV. CDR3 size: 16 residues. Trimming stripped 6 bases from V and 1 base from J, with 15 bases between. CDR3 DNA sequence: TGTGCCAGCAGGCCTGGTGCGGGGAAAACTAATGAAAAACTGTTTTTT. The encoded protein is CASRPGAGKTNEKLFF.

This rearrangement joins TRBV30 to TRBJ1-2; no definite D call. Trimming stripped 5 bases from V and 4 bases from J, with 14 bases between. Germline values: CDR1 GTSNPN, CDR2 SVGIG (reference sequence). The CDR3 sequence is 13 residues long. In nucleotides, the CDR3 is TGTGCCTGGGGGTACGGGCCGGGCTATGGCTACACCTTC. Encoded protein: CAWGYGPGYGYTF.

CDR3 nucleotide sequence: TGTGCCAGCAGCCGAGGTACAGGGGTAGGGGATGGCTACACCTTC. Its protein product is CASSRGTGVGDGYTF. The V call is TRBV3-1 (or the pseudogene TRBV3-2), the J call TRBJ1-2, with 7 nucleotides matching TRBD1. With 4 bases clipped from V and 6 bases from J, the junction kept 11 bases outside the gene matches. This CDR3 spans 15 amino acids. Germline V gives CDR1 LGHDT, CDR2 YNNKEL (reference sequence).

The chain is built from TRBV5-5 and TRBJ2-7; D is unclear. Trimming pared 0 bases from V and 2 bases from J, leaving 12 bases between. Germline CDR1 is SGHKS and CDR2 is YYEKEE (reference sequence). This CDR3 contains 15 residues. The CDR3 region is CASSLVGVPTYEQYF. For the CDR3, the DNA is TGTGCCAGCAGCTTGGTTGGGGTCCCTACCTACGAGCAGTACTTC.

V gene TRBV18 combines with J gene TRBJ2-7; 7 bases match TRBD2. Germline CDR1 and CDR2: KGHSH and LQKENI. V lost 4 bases to trimming and J lost 5 bases; unmatched junction nucleotides: 8. The CDR3 contains 14 residues. The CDR3 nucleotides read TGTGCCAGCTCACTGACCACTAGCGATAACGAGCAGTACGTC. Its protein is CASSLTTSDNEQYV.

V usage is TRBV13 and J usage is TRBJ1-2; D not resolved. The CDR3 extends over 18 amino acids. CDR1 and CDR2 from the germline V gene are PRHDT and FYEKMQ (reference sequence). Trimming removed 2 bases from V and 0 bases from J, with 19 bases in between. The CDR3 sequence: CASSLLGLRAQANYGYTF. The CDR3 nucleotides are TGTGCCAGCAGCTTACTTGGTCTTAGGGCCCAAGCTAACTATGGCTACACCTTC.

The chain links TRBV6-5 to TRBJ2-7, with 8 bases fitting TRBD2. The CDR3 contains 14 residues. CDR1 and CDR2 from the germline V gene are MNHEY and SVGAGI. V lost 5 bases and J lost 9; bases outside the gene matches: 12. The CDR3 loop is CASSIISGAAGQYF. In nucleotides, the CDR3 is TGTGCCAGCAGTATCATTAGCGGGGCCGCCGGGCAGTACTTC.

CDR3 sequence: CAWSANEQYV. In DNA, the CDR3 is TGTGCCTGGAGCGCCAACGAGCAGTACGTC. The chain uses TRBV30 and TRBJ2-7; D ambiguous. CDR1 and CDR2 from the germline V gene are GTSNPN and SVGIG (reference sequence). The V end lost 3 bases, the J end lost 5 bases, and 5 bases lay between the germline ends. The CDR3 covers 10 residues.

V gene TRBV27 combines with J gene TRBJ1-6, with TRBD1 as a possible D gene (5 bases). The CDR3 is made up of 17 amino acids. V dropped 2 bases and J dropped 10 bases, with 21 bases sitting between them. CDR1 and CDR2 (germline): MNHEY, SMNVEV (reference sequence). The DNA of the CDR3 is TGTGCCAGCAGTTTAGGGGACCCGCAGGGAATTCAATCACCCCTCCACTTT. Amino acids: CASSLGDPQGIQSPLHF.

The chain uses TRBV7-9 and TRBJ2-7; 9 nucleotides agree with TRBD1. Germline CDR1 is SEHNR and CDR2 is FQNEAQ (reference sequence). With 1 base clipped from V and 5 bases from J, the junction kept 9 bases outside the gene matches. The CDR3 totals 16 residues. CDR3 DNA: TGTGCCAGCAGCTTAGTAGCCGGACAGGGGTCCCACGAGCAGTACTTC. Protein sequence: CASSLVAGQGSHEQYF.

Only one count was recorded for this clone. The chain combines TRBV6-2 or TRBV6-3 with TRBJ2-6, with D hard to call. Germline V CDR1 and CDR2: MNHEY, SVGEGT. Trimming left V 6 bases short and J 0 bases short, with 9 bases between. The CDR3 covers 15 residues. The CDR3 is CASSLWGSGANVLTF. CDR3 sequence (DNA): TGTGCCAGCAGCCTGTGGGGCTCTGGGGCCAACGTCCTGACTTTC.

This rearrangement joins TRBV10-3 to TRBJ2-7; 8 bases agree with TRBD2. Unmatched junction bases numbered 7, after V lost 0 bases and J lost 3 bases. CDR1 ENHRY and CDR2 SYGVKD come from the germline V gene. This CDR3 has 16 amino acids. The CDR3 protein is CAISESPAGVLYEQYV. The CDR3 region has the DNA TGTGCCATCAGTGAGTCTCCAGCGGGAGTTCTCTACGAGCAGTACGTC.

This chain joins TRBV27 and TRBJ1-5; the match to TRBD1 covers 11 bases. CDR1 is MNHEY, CDR2 SMNVEV, per germline (reference sequence). This CDR3 is 15 amino acids long. Trimming removed 6 bases from V and 5 bases from J; junction bases left unmatched: 6. In DNA form, the CDR3 reads TGTGCCAGCAGATTGGGACAGGGGGTCTATCAGCCCCAGCATTTT. Protein sequence: CASRLGQGVYQPQHF.

J is TRBJ1-6 and V is TRBV4-1; unclear D gene. The CDR3 consists of 19 residues. CDR1 and CDR2 (germline): MGHRA, YSYEKL. The ends were cut back, 1 base at V and 0 bases at J, with 16 bases in the middle. The CDR3 DNA follows: TGCGCCAGCAGCCAAGTCATGACGCTCGGACCCTCCTATAATTCACCCCTCCACTTT. It is translated as CASSQVMTLGPSYNSPLHF.

The chain has TRBV6-2 or TRBV6-3 and TRBJ2-2; D may be TRBD1 (7 bases). V was clipped by 6 bases and J by 7 bases, with 36 bases between them. Per germline, CDR1 MNHEY and CDR2 SVGEGT. The CDR3 length is 21 residues. CDR3 loop: CASSHTPPTSRGGRWGGELFF. The CDR3 DNA is TGTGCCAGCAGCCATACACCCCCTACTAGCCGAGGGGGCAGGTGGGGCGGGGAGCTGTTTTTT.

The CDR3 region is CASSGWTSPGELFF. CDR3 nucleotides: TGTGCCAGCAGCGGATGGACTAGTCCCGGGGAGCTGTTTTTT. The chain has TRBV7-2 and TRBJ2-2, with TRBD2 identical over 7 bases. The junction had 6 bases not matched to a gene; V was cut back by 5 bases and J by 6 bases. The CDR3 has 14 amino acids. Germline assignment: CDR1 SGHTA and CDR2 FQGNSA.

The chain uses TRBV20-1 and TRBJ2-1; D call uncertain. The CDR3 covers 14 residues. CDR1 and CDR2 (germline): DFQATT, SNEGSKA (reference sequence). The V gene lost 3 bases and the J gene lost 2 bases, with 11 bases spanning the gap. The CDR3 spells CSASDRWPYNEQFF. The CDR3 nucleotides read TGCAGTGCTAGTGATCGGTGGCCCTACAATGAGCAGTTCTTC.

The chain combines TRBV19 with TRBJ2-7; 8 bases are a match to TRBD1. The V gene's germline CDR1 is LNHDA and CDR2 SQIVND (reference sequence). The CDR3 is made up of 14 amino acids. V lost 3 bases, J lost 3 bases, and 4 bases stayed unmatched. CDR3 bases: TGTGCCAGTAGTATTCGGACAGGGCGCTACGAGCAGTACTTC. This codes for CASSIRTGRYEQYF.

V and J are TRBV4-3 and TRBJ2-1; TRBD2 matches at 9 bases. The junction had 22 bases not matched to a gene; V was cut back by 1 base and J by 3 bases. From germline, CDR1 is LGHNA and CDR2 YSLEER. The CDR3 covers 22 residues. CDR3 sequence (DNA): TGCGCCAGCAGCCAAGGTAATCCAGGGGAACCTATAGCGGGAGTCATCTACAATGAGCAGTTCTTC. This sequence encodes CASSQGNPGEPIAGVIYNEQFF.

V and J are TRBV7-9 and TRBJ1-1, with D possibly being TRBD1 (6 bases). The CDR3 has 17 residues. Germline CDR1 and CDR2: SEHNR and FQNEAQ (reference sequence). Trimming shortened V by 1 base and J by 1 base, and 16 bases separated the two germline ends. DNA for the CDR3: TGTGCCAGCAGCTTAGTGGCGGCGAGACAGGCGAACACTGAAGCTTTCTTT. Its translation: CASSLVAARQANTEAFF.

V is TRBV5-4 and J is TRBJ2-1, with TRBD2 matching over 8 bases. The germline gives CDR1 SGHNT, CDR2 YYREEE (reference sequence). The junction had 4 bases not matched to a gene; V was cut back by 1 base and J by 4 bases. The CDR3 sequence is 15 residues long. The CDR3 coding sequence is TGTGCCAGCAGCTTGAGTAGCGGGGTTTACAATGAGCAGTTCTTC. Translated: CASSLSSGVYNEQFF.

This sequence joins TRBV5-6 and TRBJ2-2; 8 bases align to TRBD1. The CDR3 loop spans 17 amino acids. Germline CDR1 reads SGHDT; CDR2 reads YYEEEE. The trim removed 3 bases at V and 0 bases at J, leaving 7 bases unmatched. CDR3 region: CASSSIPTGANTGELFF. The CDR3 DNA follows: TGTGCCAGCAGCTCGATCCCGACAGGGGCGAACACCGGGGAGCTGTTTTTT.

The table lists this clone with a count of one. The CDR3: CASSDQVMNTEAFF. Here the CDR3 DNA reads TGTGCCAGCTCCGACCAGGTGATGAACACTGAAGCTTTCTTT. This sequence joins TRBV2 and TRBJ1-1; no definite D call. Trimming shortened V by 8 bases and J by 0 bases, and 13 bases separated the two germline ends. Per germline, CDR1 SNHLY and CDR2 FYNNEI. This CDR3 is built from 14 residues.

The rearrangement uses TRBV5-1 and TRBJ2-1, with no clear D. This CDR3 has 12 residues. From germline, CDR1 is SGHRS and CDR2 YFSETQ. Trimming took 2 bases from V and 5 from J, leaving 5 bases between them. The DNA of the CDR3 is TGCGCCAGCAGCTTACCCGACAATGAGCAGTTCTTC. It codes for CASSLPDNEQFF. Drawing the rest from reference TRBV5-1 and TRBJ2-1, the complete variable domain is KAGVTQTPRYLIKTRGQQVTLSCSPISGHRSVSWYQQTPGQGLQFLFEYFSETQRNKGNFPGRFSGRQFSNSRSEMNVSTLELGDSALYLCASSLPDNEQFFGPGTRLTVL.

In its sample, this clone was seen once. V gene TRBV28 combines with J gene TRBJ1-1, with D hard to call. Per germline, CDR1 MDHEN and CDR2 SYDVKM. The V and J ends lost 8 bases and 0 bases respectively, with 10 bases between them. The CDR3 covers 13 residues. CDR3 sequence: CASLTPMNTEAFF. For the CDR3, the DNA is TGTGCCAGCCTCACGCCCATGAACACTGAAGCTTTCTTT.

The chain joins TRBV19 to TRBJ1-3; D unclear. CDR1 is LNHDA, CDR2 SQIVND, per germline (reference sequence). This CDR3 is 16 amino acids long. V was cut by 0 bases and J by 0 bases, with 9 bases left in between. The CDR3 region is CASSIDHKLSGNTIYF. CDR3 sequence (DNA): TGTGCCAGTAGTATAGACCACAAACTCTCTGGAAACACCATATATTTT.

This rearrangement joins TRBV7-2 to TRBJ1-2; no clear D gene. The germline V and J ends were trimmed by 2 bases and 8 bases, with 15 bases remaining between them. Germline lookup yields CDR1 SGHTA and CDR2 FQGNSA. The length of the CDR3 is 14 residues. Here the CDR3 reads CASSLRRPSEGYTF. The CDR3 DNA reads as TGTGCCAGCAGCTTACGTCGTCCATCGGAGGGCTACACCTTC.

The rearrangement uses TRBV28 and TRBJ2-2; 12 bases agree with TRBD2. Germline CDR1 reads MDHEN; CDR2 reads SYDVKM. CDR3 length: 18 residues. Unmatched junction bases numbered 10, after V lost 4 bases and J lost 4 bases. CDR3: CASSSGLAGSAPTGELFF. The CDR3 DNA reads TGTGCCAGCAGTTCGGGACTAGCGGGTTCCGCCCCCACCGGGGAGCTGTTTTTT. Variable domain in full (rest from reference TRBV28 and TRBJ2-2): DVKVTQSSRYLVKRTGEKVFLECVQDMDHENMFWYRQDPGLGLRLIYFSYDVKMKEKGDIPEGYSVSREKKERFSLILESASTNQTSMYLCASSSGLAGSAPTGELFFGEGSRLTVL.

The genes are TRBV13 and TRBJ2-7, with 11 bases fitting TRBD2. The V and J ends lost 0 bases and 4 bases, in that order; junction bases with no gene match: 17. This CDR3 is built from 20 residues. CDR1 is PRHDT and CDR2 is FYEKMQ in the germline V gene (reference sequence). The CDR3: CASSLGRGRLAGGRGYEQYF. CDR3 nucleotide sequence: TGTGCCAGCAGCTTAGGGAGAGGTAGGCTAGCGGGGGGACGCGGGTACGAGCAGTACTTC.

The rearrangement links TRBV7-9 to TRBJ2-3; possible D gene TRBD1, 5 bases. Germline CDR1 reads SEHNR; CDR2 reads FQNEAQ (reference sequence). Trimming stripped 2 bases from V and 0 bases from J, with 9 bases between. The CDR3 is 15 amino acids. For the CDR3, the DNA is TGTGCCAGCAGCTTAACAGGCTCTAGCACAGATACGCAGTATTTT. Its translation is CASSLTGSSTDTQYF.